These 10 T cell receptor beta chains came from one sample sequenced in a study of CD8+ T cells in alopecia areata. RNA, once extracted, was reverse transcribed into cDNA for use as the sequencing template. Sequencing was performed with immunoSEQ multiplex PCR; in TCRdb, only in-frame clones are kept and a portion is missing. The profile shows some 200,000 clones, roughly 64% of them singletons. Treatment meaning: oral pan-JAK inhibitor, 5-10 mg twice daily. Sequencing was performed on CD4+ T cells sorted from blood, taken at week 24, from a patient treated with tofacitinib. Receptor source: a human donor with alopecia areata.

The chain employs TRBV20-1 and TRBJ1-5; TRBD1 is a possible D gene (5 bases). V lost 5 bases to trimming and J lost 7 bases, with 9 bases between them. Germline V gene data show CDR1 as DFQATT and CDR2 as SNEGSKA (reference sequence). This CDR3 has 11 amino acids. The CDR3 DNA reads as TGCAGTGCTGGGGCTAAACAGCCCCAGCATTTT. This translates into CSAGAKQPQHF.

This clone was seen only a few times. CDR3 region: CASSSPLTERTDTQYF. CDR3 bases: TGTGCCAGCAGCTCTCCCTTGACAGAGCGCACAGATACGCAGTATTTT. This chain connects TRBV7-2 to TRBJ2-3; D might be TRBD1 (5 bases). The V and J ends lost 4 bases and 1 base respectively, with 15 bases between them. Germline V CDR1 and CDR2: SGHTA, FQGNSA. The CDR3 has 16 residues. The full variable domain, its missing parts supplied by reference TRBV7-2 and TRBJ2-3, is GAGVSQSPSNKVTEKGKDVELRCDPISGHTALYWYRQSLGQGLEFLIYFQGNSAPDKSGLPSDRFSAERTGGSVSTLTIQRTQQEDSAVYLCASSSPLTERTDTQYFGPGTRLTVL.

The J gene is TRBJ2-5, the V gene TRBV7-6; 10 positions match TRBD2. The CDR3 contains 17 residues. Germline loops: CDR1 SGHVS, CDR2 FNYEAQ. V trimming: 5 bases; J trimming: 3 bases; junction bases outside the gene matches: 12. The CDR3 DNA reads TGTGCCAGCAGCGAATTTGTAGGTCTAGCGGGAGAAGAGACCCAGTACTTC. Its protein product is CASSEFVGLAGEETQYF.

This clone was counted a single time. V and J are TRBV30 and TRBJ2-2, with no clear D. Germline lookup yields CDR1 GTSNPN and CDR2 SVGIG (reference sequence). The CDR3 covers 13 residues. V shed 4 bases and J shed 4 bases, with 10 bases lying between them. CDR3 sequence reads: CAWTRSRTGELFF. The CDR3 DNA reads TGTGCCTGGACTAGGTCTCGCACCGGGGAGCTGTTTTTT.

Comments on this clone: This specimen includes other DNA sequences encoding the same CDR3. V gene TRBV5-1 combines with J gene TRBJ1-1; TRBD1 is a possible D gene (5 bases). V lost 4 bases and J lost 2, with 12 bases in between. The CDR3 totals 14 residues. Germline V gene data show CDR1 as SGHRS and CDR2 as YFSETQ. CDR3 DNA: TGCGCCAGCAGCCCCAGGGAAGGCAACACTGAAGCTTTCTTT. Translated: CASSPREGNTEAFF. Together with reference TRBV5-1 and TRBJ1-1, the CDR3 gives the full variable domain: KAGVTQTPRYLIKTRGQQVTLSCSPISGHRSVSWYQQTPGQGLQFLFEYFSETQRNKGNFPGRFSGRQFSNSRSEMNVSTLELGDSALYLCASSPREGNTEAFFGQGTRLTVV.

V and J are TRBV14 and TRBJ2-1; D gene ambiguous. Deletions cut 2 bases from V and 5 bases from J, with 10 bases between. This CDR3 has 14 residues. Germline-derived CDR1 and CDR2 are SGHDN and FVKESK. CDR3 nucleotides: TGTGCCAGCAGCCAATTAATAGCCCACAATGAGCAGTTCTTC. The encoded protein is CASSQLIAHNEQFF.

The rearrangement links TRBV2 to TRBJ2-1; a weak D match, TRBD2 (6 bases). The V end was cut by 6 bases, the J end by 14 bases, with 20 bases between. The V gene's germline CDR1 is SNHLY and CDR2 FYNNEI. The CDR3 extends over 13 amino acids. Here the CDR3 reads CASRGGPEQLEFF. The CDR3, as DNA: TGTGCCAGCAGGGGGGGACCCGAGCAGTTGGAGTTCTTC.

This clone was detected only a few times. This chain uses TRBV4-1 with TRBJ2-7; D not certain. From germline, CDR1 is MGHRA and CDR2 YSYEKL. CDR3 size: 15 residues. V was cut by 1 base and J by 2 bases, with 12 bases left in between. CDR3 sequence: CASSQAPGSPYEQYF. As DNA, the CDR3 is TGCGCCAGCAGCCAAGCTCCCGGAAGCCCCTACGAGCAGTACTTC.

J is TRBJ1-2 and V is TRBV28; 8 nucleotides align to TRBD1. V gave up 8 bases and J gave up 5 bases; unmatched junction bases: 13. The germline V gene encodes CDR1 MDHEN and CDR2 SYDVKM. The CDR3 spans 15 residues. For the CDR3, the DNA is TGTGCCAGCGATAGAGTCGGACAGGGATTATATGGCTACACCTTC. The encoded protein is CASDRVGQGLYGYTF.

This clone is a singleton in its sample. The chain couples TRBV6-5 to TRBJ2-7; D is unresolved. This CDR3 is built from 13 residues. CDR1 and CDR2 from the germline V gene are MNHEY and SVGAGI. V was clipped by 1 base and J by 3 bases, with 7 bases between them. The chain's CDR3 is CASSYFPDYEQYF. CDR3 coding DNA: TGTGCCAGCAGTTACTTTCCCGACTACGAGCAGTACTTC.